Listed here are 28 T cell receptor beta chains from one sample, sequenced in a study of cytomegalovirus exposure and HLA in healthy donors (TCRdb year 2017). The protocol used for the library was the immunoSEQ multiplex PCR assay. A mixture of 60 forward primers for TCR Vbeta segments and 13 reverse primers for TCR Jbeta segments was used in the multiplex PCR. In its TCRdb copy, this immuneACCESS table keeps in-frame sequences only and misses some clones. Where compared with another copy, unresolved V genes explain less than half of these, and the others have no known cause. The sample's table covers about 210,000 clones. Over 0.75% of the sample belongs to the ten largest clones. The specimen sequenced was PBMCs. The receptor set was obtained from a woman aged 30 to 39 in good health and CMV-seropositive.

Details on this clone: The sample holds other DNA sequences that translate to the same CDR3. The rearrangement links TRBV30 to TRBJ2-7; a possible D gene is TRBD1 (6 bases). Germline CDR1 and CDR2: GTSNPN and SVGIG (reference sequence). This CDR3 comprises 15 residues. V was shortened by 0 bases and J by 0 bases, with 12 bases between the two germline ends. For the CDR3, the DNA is TGTGCCTGGAGTGTAAGACAGGCCCTCTCCTACGAGCAGTACTTC. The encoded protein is CAWSVRQALSYEQYF.

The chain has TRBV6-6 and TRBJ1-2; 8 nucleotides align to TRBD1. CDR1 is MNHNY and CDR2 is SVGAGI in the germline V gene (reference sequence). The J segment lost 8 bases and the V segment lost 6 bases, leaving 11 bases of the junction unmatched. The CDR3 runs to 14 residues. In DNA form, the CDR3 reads TGTGCCAGCAGGGACAGGGCAGGTTTGATGGGCTACACCTTC. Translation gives CASRDRAGLMGYTF.

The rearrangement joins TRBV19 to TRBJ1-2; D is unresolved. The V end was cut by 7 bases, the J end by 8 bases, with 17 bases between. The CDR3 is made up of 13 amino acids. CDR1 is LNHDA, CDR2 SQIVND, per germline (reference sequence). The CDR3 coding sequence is TGTGCCAGTACCGCTGGCGCTGGAGGAGGCTACACCTTC. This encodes CASTAGAGGGYTF. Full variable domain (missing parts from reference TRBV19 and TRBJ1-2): DGGITQSPKYLFRKEGQNVTLSCEQNLNHDAMYWYRQDPGQGLRLIYYSQIVNDFQKGDIAEGYSVSREKKESFPLTVTSAQKNPTAFYLCASTAGAGGGYTFGSGTRLTVV.

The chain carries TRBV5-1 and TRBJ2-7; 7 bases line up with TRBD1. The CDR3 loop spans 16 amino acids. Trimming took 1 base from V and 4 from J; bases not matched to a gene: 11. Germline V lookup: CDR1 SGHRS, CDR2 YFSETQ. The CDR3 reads CASSLSGQDGIYEQYF. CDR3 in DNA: TGCGCCAGCAGCTTGAGTGGACAGGACGGGATATACGAGCAGTACTTC.

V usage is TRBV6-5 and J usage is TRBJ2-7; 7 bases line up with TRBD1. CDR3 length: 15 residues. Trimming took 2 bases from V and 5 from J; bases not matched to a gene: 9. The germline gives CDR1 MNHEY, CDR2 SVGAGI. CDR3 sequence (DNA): TGTGCCAGCAGTTACCGTGCGACAGGGAGCCACGAGCAGTACTTC. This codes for CASSYRATGSHEQYF.

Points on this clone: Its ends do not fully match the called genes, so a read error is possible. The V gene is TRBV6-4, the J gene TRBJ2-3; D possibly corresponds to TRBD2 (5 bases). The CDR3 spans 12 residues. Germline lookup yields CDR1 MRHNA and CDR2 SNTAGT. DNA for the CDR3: TGTGCCAGCAGTGACCCTTACGGGGAGATGCATTTT. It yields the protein CASSDPYGEMHF.

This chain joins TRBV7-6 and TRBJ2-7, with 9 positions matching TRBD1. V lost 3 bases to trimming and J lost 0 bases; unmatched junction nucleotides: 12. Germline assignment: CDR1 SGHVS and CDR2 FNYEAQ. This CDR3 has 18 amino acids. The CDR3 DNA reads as TGTGCCAGCAGCTTCTACCCCCCGGGGACAGGGTACTCCTACGAGCAGTACTTC. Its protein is CASSFYPPGTGYSYEQYF.

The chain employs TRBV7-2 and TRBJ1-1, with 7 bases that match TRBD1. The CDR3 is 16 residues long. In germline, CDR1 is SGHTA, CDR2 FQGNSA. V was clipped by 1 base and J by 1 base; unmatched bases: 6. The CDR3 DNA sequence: TGTGCCAGCAGCTTAGGGGACAGATACGAGAACACTGAAGCTTTCTTT. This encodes CASSLGDRYENTEAFF.

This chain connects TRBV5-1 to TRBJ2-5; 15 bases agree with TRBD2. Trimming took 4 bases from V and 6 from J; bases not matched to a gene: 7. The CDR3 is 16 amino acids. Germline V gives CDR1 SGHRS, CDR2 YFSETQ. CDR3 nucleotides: TGCGCCAGCAGCCTCGGGACTAGCGGGGGGAGTAAGACCCAGTACTTC. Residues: CASSLGTSGGSKTQYF.

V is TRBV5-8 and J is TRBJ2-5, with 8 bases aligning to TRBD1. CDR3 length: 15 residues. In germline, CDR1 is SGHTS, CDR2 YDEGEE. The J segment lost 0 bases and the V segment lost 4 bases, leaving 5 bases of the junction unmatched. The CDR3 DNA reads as TGTGCCAGCAGCCTTGGACAGGGAGACCAAGAGACCCAGTACTTC. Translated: CASSLGQGDQETQYF.

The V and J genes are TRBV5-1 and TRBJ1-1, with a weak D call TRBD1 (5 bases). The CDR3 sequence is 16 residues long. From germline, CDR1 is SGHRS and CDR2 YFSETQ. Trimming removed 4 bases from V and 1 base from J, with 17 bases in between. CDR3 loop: CASSPLPPDRNTEAFF. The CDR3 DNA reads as TGCGCCAGCAGCCCACTCCCCCCCGACAGGAACACTGAAGCTTTCTTT. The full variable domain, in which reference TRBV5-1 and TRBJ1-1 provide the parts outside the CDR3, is KAGVTQTPRYLIKTRGQQVTLSCSPISGHRSVSWYQQTPGQGLQFLFEYFSETQRNKGNFPGRFSGRQFSNSRSEMNVSTLELGDSALYLCASSPLPPDRNTEAFFGQGTRLTVV.

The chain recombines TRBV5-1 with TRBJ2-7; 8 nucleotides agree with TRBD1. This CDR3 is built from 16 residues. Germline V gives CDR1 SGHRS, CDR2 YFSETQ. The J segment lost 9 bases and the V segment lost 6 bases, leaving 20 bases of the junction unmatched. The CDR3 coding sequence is TGCGCCAGCAAATCGGGTTTGGGGACAGGCCTTCTATCGCAGTACTTC. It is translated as CASKSGLGTGLLSQYF.

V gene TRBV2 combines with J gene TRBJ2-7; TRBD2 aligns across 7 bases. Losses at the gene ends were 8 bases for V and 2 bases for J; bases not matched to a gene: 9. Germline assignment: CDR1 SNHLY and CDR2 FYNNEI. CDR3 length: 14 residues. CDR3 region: CASDRGGDAYEQYF. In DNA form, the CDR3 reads TGTGCCAGCGATCGGGGAGGGGATGCCTACGAGCAGTACTTC.

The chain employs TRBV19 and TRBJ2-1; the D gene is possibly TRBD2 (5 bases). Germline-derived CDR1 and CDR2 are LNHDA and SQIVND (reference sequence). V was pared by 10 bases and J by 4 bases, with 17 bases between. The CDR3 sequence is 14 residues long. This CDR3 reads CATSPGKGYNEQFF. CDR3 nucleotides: TGTGCCACCTCTCCCGGGAAAGGATACAATGAGCAGTTCTTC.

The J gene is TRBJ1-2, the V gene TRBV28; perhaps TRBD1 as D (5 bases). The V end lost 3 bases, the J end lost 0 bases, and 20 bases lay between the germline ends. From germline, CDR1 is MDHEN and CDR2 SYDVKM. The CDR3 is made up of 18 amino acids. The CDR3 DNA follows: TGTGCCAGCAGTTTTCATCCACCGGGGCGGGGAACTAACTATGGCTACACCTTC. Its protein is CASSFHPPGRGTNYGYTF.

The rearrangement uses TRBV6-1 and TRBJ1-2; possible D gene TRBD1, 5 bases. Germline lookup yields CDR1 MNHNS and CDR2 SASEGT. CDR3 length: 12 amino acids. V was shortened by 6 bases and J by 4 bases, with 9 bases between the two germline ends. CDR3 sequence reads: CASSRDSYGYTF. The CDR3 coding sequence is TGTGCCAGCAGCCGTGACAGCTATGGCTACACCTTC.

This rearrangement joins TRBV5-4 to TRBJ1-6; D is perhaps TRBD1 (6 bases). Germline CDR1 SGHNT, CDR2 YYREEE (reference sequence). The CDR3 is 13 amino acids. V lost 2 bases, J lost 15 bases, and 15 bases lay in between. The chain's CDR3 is CASSFETGVSLHF. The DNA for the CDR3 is TGTGCCAGCAGCTTCGAGACAGGTGTTAGCCTCCACTTT.

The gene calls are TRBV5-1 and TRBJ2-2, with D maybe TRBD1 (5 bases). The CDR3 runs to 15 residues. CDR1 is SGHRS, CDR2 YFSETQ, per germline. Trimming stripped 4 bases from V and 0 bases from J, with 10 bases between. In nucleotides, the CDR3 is TGCGCCAGCAGCGCCAGGGCCGCGAACACCGGGGAGCTGTTTTTT. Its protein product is CASSARAANTGELFF.

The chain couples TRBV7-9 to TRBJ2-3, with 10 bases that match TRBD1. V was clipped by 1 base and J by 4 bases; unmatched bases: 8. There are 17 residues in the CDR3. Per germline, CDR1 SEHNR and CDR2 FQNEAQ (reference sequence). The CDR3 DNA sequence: TGTGCCAGCAGCTTAGAGGACAGGGGGTTTTTGTCAGATACGCAGTATTTT. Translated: CASSLEDRGFLSDTQYF.

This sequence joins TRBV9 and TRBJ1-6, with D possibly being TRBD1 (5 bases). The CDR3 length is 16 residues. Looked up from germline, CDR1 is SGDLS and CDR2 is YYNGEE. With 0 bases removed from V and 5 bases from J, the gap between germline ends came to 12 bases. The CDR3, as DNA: TGTGCCAGCAGCGTAGGGGGAGGACAAAATAATTCACCCCTCCACTTT. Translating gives CASSVGGGQNNSPLHF. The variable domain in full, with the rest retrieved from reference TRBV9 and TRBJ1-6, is DSGVTQTPKHLITATGQRVTLRCSPRSGDLSVYWYQQSLDQGLQFLIQYYNGEERAKGNILERFSAQQFPDLHSELNLSSLELGDSALYFCASSVGGGQNNSPLHFGNGTRLTVT.

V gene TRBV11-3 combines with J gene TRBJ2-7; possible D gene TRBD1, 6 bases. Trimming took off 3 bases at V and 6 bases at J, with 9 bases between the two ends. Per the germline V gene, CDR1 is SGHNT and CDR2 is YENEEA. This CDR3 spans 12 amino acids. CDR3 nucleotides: TGTGCCAGCAGCTTGACAGGCGGCGAGCAGTACTTC. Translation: CASSLTGGEQYF.

CDR3 residues: CSVTETSGSHNEQFF. The CDR3 DNA reads TGCAGCGTTACCGAGACTAGCGGGAGTCACAATGAGCAGTTCTTC. J is TRBJ2-1 and V is TRBV29-1; 12 bases line up with TRBD2. This CDR3 has 15 amino acids. V was pared by 5 bases and J by 5 bases, with 7 bases of the junction left unmatched. Germline V gene sequence: CDR1 SQVTM, CDR2 ANQGSEA.

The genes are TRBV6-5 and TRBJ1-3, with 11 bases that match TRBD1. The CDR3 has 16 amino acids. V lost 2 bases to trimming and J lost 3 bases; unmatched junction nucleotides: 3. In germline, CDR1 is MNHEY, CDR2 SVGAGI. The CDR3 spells CASSYTGTGGGNTIYF. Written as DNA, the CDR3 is TGTGCCAGCAGTTACACCGGGACAGGGGGTGGAAACACCATATATTTT.

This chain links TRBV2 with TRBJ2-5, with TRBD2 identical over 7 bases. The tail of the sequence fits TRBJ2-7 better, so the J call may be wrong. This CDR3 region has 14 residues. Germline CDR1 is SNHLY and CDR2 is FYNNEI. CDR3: CASGGGSSSYEQYF. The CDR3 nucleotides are TGTGCCAGTGGGGGGGGTAGCAGCTCCTACGAGCAGTACTTC.

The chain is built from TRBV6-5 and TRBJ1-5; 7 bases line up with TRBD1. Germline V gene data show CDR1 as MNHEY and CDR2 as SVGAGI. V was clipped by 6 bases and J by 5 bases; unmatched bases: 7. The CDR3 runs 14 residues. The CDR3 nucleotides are TGTGCCAGCAGGGTCGGGACAGAGGATCAGCCCCAGCATTTT. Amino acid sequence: CASRVGTEDQPQHF.

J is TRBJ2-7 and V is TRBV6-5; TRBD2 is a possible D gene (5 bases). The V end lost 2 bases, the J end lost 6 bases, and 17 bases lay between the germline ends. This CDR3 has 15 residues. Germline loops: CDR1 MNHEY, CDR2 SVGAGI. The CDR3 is CASSYSYSPSGEQYF. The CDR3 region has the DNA TGTGCCAGCAGTTACAGCTACAGTCCCAGCGGCGAGCAGTACTTC.

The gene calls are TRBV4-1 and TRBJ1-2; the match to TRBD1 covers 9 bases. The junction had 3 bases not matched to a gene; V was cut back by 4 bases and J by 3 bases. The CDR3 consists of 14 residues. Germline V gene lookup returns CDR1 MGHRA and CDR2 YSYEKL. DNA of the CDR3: TGCGCCAGCAGCCCTCGGACAGGGGACTATGGCTACACCTTC. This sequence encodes CASSPRTGDYGYTF.

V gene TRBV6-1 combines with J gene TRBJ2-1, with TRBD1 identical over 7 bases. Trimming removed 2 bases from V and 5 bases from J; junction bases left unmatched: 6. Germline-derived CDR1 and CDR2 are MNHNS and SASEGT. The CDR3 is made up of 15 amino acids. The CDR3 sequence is CASSERDRIHNEQFF. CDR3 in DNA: TGTGCCAGCAGTGAAAGGGACAGAATCCACAATGAGCAGTTCTTC.